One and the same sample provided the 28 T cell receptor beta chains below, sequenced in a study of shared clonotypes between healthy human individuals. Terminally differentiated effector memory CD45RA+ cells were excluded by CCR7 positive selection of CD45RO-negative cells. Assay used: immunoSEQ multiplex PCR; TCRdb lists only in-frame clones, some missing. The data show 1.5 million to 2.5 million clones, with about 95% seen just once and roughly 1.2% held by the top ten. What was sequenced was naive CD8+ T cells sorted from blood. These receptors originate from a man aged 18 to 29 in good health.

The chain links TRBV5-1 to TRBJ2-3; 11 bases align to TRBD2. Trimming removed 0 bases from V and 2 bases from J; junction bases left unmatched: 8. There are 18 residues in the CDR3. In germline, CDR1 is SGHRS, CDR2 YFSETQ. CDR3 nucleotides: TGCGCCAGCAGCTTGGAGGTGGGACTAGCGGACATCACAGATACGCAGTATTTT. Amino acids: CASSLEVGLADITDTQYF. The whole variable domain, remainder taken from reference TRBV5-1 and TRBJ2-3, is KAGVTQTPRYLIKTRGQQVTLSCSPISGHRSVSWYQQTPGQGLQFLFEYFSETQRNKGNFPGRFSGRQFSNSRSEMNVSTLELGDSALYLCASSLEVGLADITDTQYFGPGTRLTVL.

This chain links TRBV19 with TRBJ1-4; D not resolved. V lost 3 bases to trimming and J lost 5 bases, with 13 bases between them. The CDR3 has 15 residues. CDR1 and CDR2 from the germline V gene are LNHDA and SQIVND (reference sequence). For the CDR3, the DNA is TGTGCCAGTAGTATCGACGGGCAGCGGAATGAAAAACTGTTTTTT. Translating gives CASSIDGQRNEKLFF.

CDR3 DNA sequence: TGTGCCAGCAGTGAAATTCGGGGAGGCTCCTACGAGCAGTACTTC. This encodes CASSEIRGGSYEQYF. The chain couples TRBV6-1 to TRBJ2-7; a weak D match, TRBD2 (6 bases). CDR1 MNHNS and CDR2 SASEGT come from the germline V gene. The CDR3 length is 15 residues. V was trimmed by 2 bases and J by 0 bases, leaving 11 bases between them.

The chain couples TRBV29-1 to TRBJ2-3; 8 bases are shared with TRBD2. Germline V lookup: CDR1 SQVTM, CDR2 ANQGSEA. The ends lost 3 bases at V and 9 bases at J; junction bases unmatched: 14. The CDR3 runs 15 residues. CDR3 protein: CSVEGTSGLLGTQYF. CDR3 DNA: TGCAGCGTTGAGGGAACTAGCGGACTCCTCGGGACGCAGTATTTT.

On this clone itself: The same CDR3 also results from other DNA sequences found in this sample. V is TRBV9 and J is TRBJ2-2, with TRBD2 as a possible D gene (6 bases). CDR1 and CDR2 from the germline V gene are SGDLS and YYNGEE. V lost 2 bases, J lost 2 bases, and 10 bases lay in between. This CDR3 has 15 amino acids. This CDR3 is CASSVAGPNTGELFF. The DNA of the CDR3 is TGTGCCAGCAGCGTGGCGGGGCCCAACACCGGGGAGCTGTTTTTT.

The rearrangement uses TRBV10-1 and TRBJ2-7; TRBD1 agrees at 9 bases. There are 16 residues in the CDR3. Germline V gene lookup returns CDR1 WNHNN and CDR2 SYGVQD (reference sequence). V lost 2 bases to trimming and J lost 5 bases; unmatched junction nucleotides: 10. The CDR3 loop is CASSEIGGTGRHEQYF. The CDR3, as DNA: TGCGCCAGCAGTGAGATCGGTGGGACAGGGAGGCACGAGCAGTACTTC.

CDR3 sequence: CASSGNTYEQYF. The CDR3, as DNA: TGTGCCAGCAGCGGGAATACCTACGAGCAGTACTTC. V is TRBV2 and J is TRBJ2-7; tentative D call: TRBD2 (5 bases). The CDR3 spans 12 residues. The V and J ends lost 6 bases and 2 bases respectively, with 8 bases between them. Looked up from germline, CDR1 is SNHLY and CDR2 is FYNNEI. Full variable domain (outside the CDR3, taken from reference TRBV2 and TRBJ2-7): EPEVTQTPSHQVTQMGQEVILRCVPISNHLYFYWYRQILGQKVEFLVSFYNNEISEKSEIFDDQFSVERPDGSNFTLKIRSTKLEDSAMYFCASSGNTYEQYFGPGTRLTVT.

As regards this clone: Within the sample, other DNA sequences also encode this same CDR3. The CDR3 nucleotides read TGTGCCAGCAGTTTATCGGGGCCGGGAGGGCCTTCCTACAATGAGCAGTTCTTC. Translated, it gives CASSLSGPGGPSYNEQFF. The rearrangement joins TRBV27 to TRBJ2-1; 8 bases fit TRBD2. The CDR3 has 18 residues. Germline CDR1 reads MNHEY; CDR2 reads SMNVEV (reference sequence). Trimming took 0 bases from V and 1 from J; bases not matched to a gene: 8.

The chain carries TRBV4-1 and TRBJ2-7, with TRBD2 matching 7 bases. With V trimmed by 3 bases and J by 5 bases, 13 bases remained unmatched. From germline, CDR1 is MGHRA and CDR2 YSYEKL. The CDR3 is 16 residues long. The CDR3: CASSHPTSESLDEQYF. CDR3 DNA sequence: TGCGCCAGCAGCCATCCAACTAGCGAGTCGCTGGACGAGCAGTACTTC.

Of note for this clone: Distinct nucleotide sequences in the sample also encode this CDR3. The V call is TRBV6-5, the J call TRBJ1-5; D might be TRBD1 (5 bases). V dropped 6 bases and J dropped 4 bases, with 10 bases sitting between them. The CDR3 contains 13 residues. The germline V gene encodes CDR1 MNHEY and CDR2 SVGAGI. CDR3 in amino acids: CASRGEGNQPQHF. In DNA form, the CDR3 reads TGTGCCAGCAGAGGGGAAGGGAATCAGCCCCAGCATTTT.

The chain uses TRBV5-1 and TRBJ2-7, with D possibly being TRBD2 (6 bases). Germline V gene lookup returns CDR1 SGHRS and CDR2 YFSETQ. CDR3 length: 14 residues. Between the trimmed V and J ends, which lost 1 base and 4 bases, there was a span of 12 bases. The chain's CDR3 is CASSLMGLGYEQYF. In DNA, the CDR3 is TGCGCCAGCAGCTTGATGGGACTTGGATACGAGCAGTACTTC.

In DNA form, the CDR3 reads TGTGCCAGCAGACCCGGACAGGGCCATGGCTACACCTTC. Protein sequence: CASRPGQGHGYTF. The chain has TRBV6-5 and TRBJ1-2; 8 nucleotides line up with TRBD1. The germline V gene has CDR1 MNHEY and CDR2 SVGAGI. V shed 6 bases and J 6 bases; nucleotides not matched to a gene: 6. The CDR3 runs 13 residues.

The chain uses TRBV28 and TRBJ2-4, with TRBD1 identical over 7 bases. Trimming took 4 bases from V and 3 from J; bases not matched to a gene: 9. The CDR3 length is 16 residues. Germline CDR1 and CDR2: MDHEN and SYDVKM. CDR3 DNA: TGTGCCAGCAGTTCCGGGACAGAAACTGGCAAAAACATTCAGTACTTC. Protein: CASSSGTETGKNIQYF.

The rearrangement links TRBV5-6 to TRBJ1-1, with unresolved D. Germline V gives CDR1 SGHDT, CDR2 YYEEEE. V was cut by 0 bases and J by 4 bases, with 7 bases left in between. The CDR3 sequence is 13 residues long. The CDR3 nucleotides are TGTGCCAGCAGCTTGGGACTGTCCACTGAAGCTTTCTTT. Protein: CASSLGLSTEAFF.

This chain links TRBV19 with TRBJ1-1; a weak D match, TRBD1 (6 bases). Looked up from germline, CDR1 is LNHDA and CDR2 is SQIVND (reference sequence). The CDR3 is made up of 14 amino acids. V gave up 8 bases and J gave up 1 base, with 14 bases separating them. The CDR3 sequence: CASRSLTGNTEAFF. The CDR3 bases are TGTGCCAGTCGCTCCCTGACAGGGAACACTGAAGCTTTCTTT.

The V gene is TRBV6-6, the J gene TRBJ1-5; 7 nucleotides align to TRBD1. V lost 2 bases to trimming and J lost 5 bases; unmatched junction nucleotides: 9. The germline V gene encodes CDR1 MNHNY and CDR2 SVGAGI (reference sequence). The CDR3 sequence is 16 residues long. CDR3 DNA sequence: TGTGCCAGCAGTTACGGGCCGGGACAGAATTATCAGCCCCAGCATTTT. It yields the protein CASSYGPGQNYQPQHF.

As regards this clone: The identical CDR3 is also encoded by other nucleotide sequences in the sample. The CDR3 reads CASSLGRSYEQYF. As DNA, the CDR3 is TGTGCCAGCAGTTTGGGCCGGTCCTACGAGCAGTACTTC. The chain is built from TRBV27 and TRBJ2-7, with no clear D. V lost 3 bases, J lost 1 base, and 7 bases lay in between. Germline V lookup: CDR1 MNHEY, CDR2 SMNVEV (reference sequence). The CDR3 extends over 13 amino acids.

CDR3 amino acids: CASSTGQYSNQPQHF. The CDR3 nucleotides are TGTGCCAGTAGTACAGGGCAATATAGCAATCAGCCCCAGCATTTT. The rearrangement uses TRBV19 and TRBJ1-5, with D maybe TRBD1 (5 bases). V dropped 4 bases and J dropped 0 bases, with 10 bases sitting between them. The length of the CDR3 is 15 residues. Germline loops: CDR1 LNHDA, CDR2 SQIVND (reference sequence).

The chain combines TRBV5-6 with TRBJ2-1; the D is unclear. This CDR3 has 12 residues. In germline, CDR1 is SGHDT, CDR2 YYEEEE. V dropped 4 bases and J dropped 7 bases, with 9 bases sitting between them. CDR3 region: CASSIVGNEQFF. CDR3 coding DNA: TGTGCCAGCAGCATAGTGGGTAATGAGCAGTTCTTC.

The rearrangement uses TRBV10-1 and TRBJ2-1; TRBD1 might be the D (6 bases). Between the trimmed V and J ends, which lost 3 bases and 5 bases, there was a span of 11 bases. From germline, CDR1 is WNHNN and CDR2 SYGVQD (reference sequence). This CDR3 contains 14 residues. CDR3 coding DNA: TGCGCCAGCAGTGACTTTACAGGGAACAATGAGCAGTTCTTC. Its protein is CASSDFTGNNEQFF.

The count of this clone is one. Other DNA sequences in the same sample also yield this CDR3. The CDR3 bases are TGTGCCAGCAGTCCCGGACAGGGTTACTACGAGCAGTACTTC. Its protein is CASSPGQGYYEQYF. The chain couples TRBV27 to TRBJ2-7; 8 bases match TRBD1. The CDR3 loop spans 14 amino acids. The germline V gene encodes CDR1 MNHEY and CDR2 SMNVEV (reference sequence). The V segment lost 5 bases and the J segment 3 bases; nucleotides outside the gene matches: 6.

Here the CDR3 DNA reads TGTGCCAGCAGCTTGGAGGGGACAGGGGGCATCTATGGCTACACCTTC. As protein: CASSLEGTGGIYGYTF. The gene calls are TRBV5-4 and TRBJ1-2; 12 bases match TRBD1. This CDR3 has 16 residues. Germline V gives CDR1 SGHNT, CDR2 YYREEE (reference sequence). V lost 0 bases and J lost 4; bases outside the gene matches: 4.

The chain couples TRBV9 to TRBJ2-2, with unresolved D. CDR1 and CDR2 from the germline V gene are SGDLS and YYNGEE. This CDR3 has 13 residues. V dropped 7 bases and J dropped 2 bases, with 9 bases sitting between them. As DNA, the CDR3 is TGTGCCAGCTTAAACCCTAACACCGGGGAGCTGTTTTTT. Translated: CASLNPNTGELFF.

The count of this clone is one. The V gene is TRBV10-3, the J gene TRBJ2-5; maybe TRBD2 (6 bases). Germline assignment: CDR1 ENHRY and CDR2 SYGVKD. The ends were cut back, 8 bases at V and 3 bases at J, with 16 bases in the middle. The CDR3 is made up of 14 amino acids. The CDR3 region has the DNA TGTGCCATCGCCCCCACGGGAGAAGAAGAGACCCAGTACTTC. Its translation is CAIAPTGEEETQYF.

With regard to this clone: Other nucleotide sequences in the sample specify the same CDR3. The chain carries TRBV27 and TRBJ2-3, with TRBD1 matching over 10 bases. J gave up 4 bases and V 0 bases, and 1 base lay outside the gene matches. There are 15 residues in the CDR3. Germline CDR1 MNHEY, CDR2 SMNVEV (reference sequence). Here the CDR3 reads CASSLSGTGADTQYF. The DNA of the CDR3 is TGTGCCAGCAGTTTATCTGGGACAGGGGCAGATACGCAGTATTTT.

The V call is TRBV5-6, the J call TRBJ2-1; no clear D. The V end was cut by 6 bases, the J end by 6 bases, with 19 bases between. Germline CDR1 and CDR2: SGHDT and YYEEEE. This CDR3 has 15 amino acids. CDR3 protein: CASILLTRSPNEQFF. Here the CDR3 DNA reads TGTGCCAGCATCCTCCTGACAAGGTCCCCCAATGAGCAGTTCTTC.

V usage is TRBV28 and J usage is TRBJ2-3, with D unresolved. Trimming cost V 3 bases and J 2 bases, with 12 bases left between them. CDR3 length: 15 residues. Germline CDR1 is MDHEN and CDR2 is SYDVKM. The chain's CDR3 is CASSLGNVDTDTQYF. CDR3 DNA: TGTGCCAGCAGTTTGGGGAATGTGGACACAGATACGCAGTATTTT.

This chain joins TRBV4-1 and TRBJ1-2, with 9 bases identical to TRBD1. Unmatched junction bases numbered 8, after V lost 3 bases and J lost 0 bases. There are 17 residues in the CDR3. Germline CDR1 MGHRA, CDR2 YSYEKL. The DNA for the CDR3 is TGCGCCAGCAGCCAGATTCCGGGACAGGGAGCTAACTATGGCTACACCTTC. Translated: CASSQIPGQGANYGYTF.